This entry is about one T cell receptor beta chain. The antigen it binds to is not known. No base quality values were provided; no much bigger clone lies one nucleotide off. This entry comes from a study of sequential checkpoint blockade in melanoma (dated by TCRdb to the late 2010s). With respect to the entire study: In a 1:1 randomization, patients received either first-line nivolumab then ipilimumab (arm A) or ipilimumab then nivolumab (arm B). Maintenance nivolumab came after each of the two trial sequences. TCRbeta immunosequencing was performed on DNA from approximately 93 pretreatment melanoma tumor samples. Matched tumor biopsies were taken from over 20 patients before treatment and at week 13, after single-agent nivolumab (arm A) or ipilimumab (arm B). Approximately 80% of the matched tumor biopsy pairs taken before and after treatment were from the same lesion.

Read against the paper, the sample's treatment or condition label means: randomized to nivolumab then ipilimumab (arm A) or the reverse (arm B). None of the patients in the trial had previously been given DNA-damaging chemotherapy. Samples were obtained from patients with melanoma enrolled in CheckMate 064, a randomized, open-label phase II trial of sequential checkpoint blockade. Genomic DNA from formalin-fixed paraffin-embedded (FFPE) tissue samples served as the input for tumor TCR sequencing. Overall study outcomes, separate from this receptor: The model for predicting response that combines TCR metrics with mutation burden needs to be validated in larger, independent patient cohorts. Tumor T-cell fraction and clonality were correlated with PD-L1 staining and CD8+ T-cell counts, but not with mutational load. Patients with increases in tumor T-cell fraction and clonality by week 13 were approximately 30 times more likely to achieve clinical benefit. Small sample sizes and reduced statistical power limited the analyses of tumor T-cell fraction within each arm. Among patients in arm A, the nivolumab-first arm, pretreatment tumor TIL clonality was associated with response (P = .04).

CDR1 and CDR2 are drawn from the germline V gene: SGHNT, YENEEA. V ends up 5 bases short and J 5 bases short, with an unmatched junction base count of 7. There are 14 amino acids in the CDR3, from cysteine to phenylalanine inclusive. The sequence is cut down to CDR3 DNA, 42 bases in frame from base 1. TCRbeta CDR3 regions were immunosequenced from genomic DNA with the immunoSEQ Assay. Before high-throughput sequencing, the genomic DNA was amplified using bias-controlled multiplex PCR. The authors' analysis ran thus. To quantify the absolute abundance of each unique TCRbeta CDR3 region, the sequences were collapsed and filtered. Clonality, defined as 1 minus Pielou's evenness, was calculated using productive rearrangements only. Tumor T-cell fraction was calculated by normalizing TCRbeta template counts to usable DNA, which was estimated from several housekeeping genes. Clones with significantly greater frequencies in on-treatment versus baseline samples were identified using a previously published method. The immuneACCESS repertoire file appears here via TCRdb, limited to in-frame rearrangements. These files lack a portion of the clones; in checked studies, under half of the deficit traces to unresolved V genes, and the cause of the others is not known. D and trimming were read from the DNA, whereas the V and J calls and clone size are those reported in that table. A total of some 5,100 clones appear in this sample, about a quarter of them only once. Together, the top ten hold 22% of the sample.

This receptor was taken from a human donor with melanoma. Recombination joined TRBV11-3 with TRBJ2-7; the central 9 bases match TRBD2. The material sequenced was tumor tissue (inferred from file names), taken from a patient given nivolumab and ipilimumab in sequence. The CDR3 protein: CASSPVWTSDEQYF. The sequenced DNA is TGTGCCAGCAGCCCGGTCTGGACTAGCGACGAGCAGTACTTC.